Sequencing of this T cell receptor (beta chain) was carried out in a study of blood T cell repertoires in COVID-19. For the study at large: Donors in the United States, Italy and Spain gave samples during acute or convalescent COVID-19. T cells, B-cell-depleted T cells, or PBMCs provided the cDNA or gDNA that served as material.

Germline lookup yields CDR1 LNHDA and CDR2 SQIVND (reference sequence). The CDR3 is made up of 13 amino acids. V trimming: 6 bases; J trimming: 5 bases; junction bases outside the gene matches: 5. This clone was observed a handful of times. Some clones are missing from TCRdb's copy, which holds only in-frame ones; the method was immunoSEQ multiplex PCR. The sample yields about 280,000 clones, around 88% seen once. Sequenced sample: peripheral blood. This sequence originates from a woman in her 30s who had recovered from COVID-19. The genes are TRBV19 and TRBJ2-3; TRBD1 matches at 7 bases. For the CDR3, the DNA is TGTGCCAGTAGACAGGGGCTTGGAGATACGCAGTATTTT. Its translation: CASRQGLGDTQYF.